This section outlines one T cell receptor (beta chain) sequence together with its context. The data are from a study of blood T cell repertoires in COVID-19. The wider study: COVID-19 samples, acute and convalescent, were from the United States, Italy and Spain. T cells, B-cell-depleted T cells, or PBMCs provided the cDNA or gDNA that served as material.

How the authors handled the data: How many nucleated cells were present was estimated from reference gene primer amplification. Measured with immunoSEQ multiplex PCR; TCRdb has only the in-frame clones, and not every one. The D gene and trimming were derived from the DNA, and the V and J assignments and clone size from that table. The table has approximately 75,000 clones, roughly 83% seen once. Germline V gene lookup returns CDR1 SGHRS and CDR2 YFSETQ. V lost 2 bases and J 1 base, leaving 6 bases between the germline ends. This CDR3 comprises 13 residues. The chain couples TRBV5-1 to TRBJ1-1, with a weak D call TRBD1 (5 bases). Sequenced input: peripheral blood. The origin of this receptor is a woman older than 75 with acute or convalescent COVID-19. CDR3 DNA sequence: TGCGCCAGCAGCTTCGGGGGGAACACTGAAGCTTTCTTT. It specifies CASSFGGNTEAFF.